This entry lists 25 T cell receptor beta chains sequenced from one sample in a study of CD8 T cells in ankylosing spondylitis (TCRdb year 2017). The library came from 5' RACE. This sample was sequenced with an Illumina HiSeq 2500. TCRdb itself trimmed the public reads at Q25 with fastp, ran MiXCR and retained productive beta chains. CDR3 protein sequences are deduplicated, and each keeps its most common genes and DNA. Across this sample there are approximately 200,000 distinct CDR3 sequences, with 9.5% to 15% seen only once. 15% to 20% of the sample rests with the top ten. What was sequenced was blood, either unsorted or a sorted T cell fraction (not recorded which). All receptors come from a male donor with ankylosing spondylitis or in good health (not recorded which).

V is TRBV12-3 or TRBV12-4 and J is TRBJ2-1; D might be TRBD2 (6 bases). Trimming removed 6 bases from V and 2 bases from J, with 14 bases in between. The CDR3 covers 15 residues. The CDR3 DNA sequence: TGTGCCAGCAGCCCCCGGGGGAGCCCCTACAATGAGCAGTTCTTC. Translation: CASSPRGSPYNEQFF.

This clonotype was counted a few times. The rearrangement links TRBV12-3 or TRBV12-4 to TRBJ2-3, with TRBD2 matching 13 bases. The CDR3 is 17 residues long. J was trimmed by 0 bases and V by 6 bases; bases with no gene match: 6. The CDR3 spells CASSPRTSGGSTDTQYF. DNA for the CDR3: TGTGCCAGCAGCCCCCGGACTAGCGGGGGTAGCACAGATACGCAGTATTTT.

At least ten counts were recorded for this clonotype. The rearrangement links TRBV29-1 to TRBJ2-7, with 8 bases aligning to TRBD2. The CDR3 consists of 15 residues. Looked up from germline, CDR1 is SQVTM and CDR2 is ANQGSEA. V lost 1 base and J lost 6; bases outside the gene matches: 11. CDR3 nucleotide sequence: TGCAGCGTTGAAGCCCCAGCGGGAGCCCCGGGCGAGCAGTACTTC. Translation: CSVEAPAGAPGEQYF.

This chain connects TRBV2 to TRBJ1-6; D not certain. V lost 9 bases and J lost 6, with 21 bases in between. The CDR3 runs to 16 residues. Germline V gene lookup returns CDR1 SNHLY and CDR2 FYNNEI. Here the CDR3 reads CARRRTLYTFNSPLHF. In DNA, the CDR3 is TGTGCCAGAAGACGGACCCTATATACCTTTAATTCACCCCTCCACTTT.

The CDR3 sequence: CASSGNEKLFF. CDR3 coding DNA: TGTGCCAGCAGTGGGAATGAAAAACTGTTTTTT. The chain couples TRBV12-3 or TRBV12-4 to TRBJ1-4, with D uncertain. The V end lost 5 bases, the J end lost 5 bases, and 3 bases lay between the germline ends. This CDR3 comprises 11 residues.

This clonotype has just a few counts. An end of the junction differs from the germline gene, which may be a read error. CDR3 sequence reads: CASSVRGGTDTQYF. The CDR3 DNA follows: TGCGCCAGCAGCGTTAGGGGGGGCACAGATACGCAGTATTTT. The chain combines TRBV9 with TRBJ2-3; D possibly matches TRBD1 or TRBD2 (6 bases each). Germline V gene lookup returns CDR1 SGDLS and CDR2 YYNGEE. This CDR3 has 14 amino acids.

In this sample, this clonotype turned up many times. The rearrangement uses TRBV13 and TRBJ2-2; 7 nucleotides match TRBD2. CDR3 length: 13 amino acids. The V gene end was trimmed by 5 bases and the J gene end by 6 bases; junction bases not matched to a gene: 3. Germline V gene data show CDR1 as PRHDT and CDR2 as FYEKMQ (reference sequence). CDR3 sequence (DNA): TGTGCCAGCAGCCTCCGGGGGGCCGGGGAGCTGTTTTTT. This sequence encodes CASSLRGAGELFF.

There are a few counts of this clonotype. The gene calls are TRBV7-2 and TRBJ1-2; D remains ambiguous. The CDR3 extends over 14 amino acids. Trimming stripped 5 bases from V and 0 bases from J, with 10 bases between. Germline V gene data show CDR1 as SGHTA and CDR2 as FQGNSA. CDR3 sequence (DNA): TGTGCCAGCAGCACTGACACCACTAACTATGGCTACACCTTC. Protein sequence: CASSTDTTNYGYTF.

Only a few counts were recorded for this clonotype. The genes are TRBV29-1 and TRBJ2-2, with a tentative D call TRBD2 (5 bases). This CDR3 contains 17 residues. With 5 bases removed from V and 3 bases from J, the gap between germline ends came to 22 bases. Germline V gene lookup returns CDR1 SQVTM and CDR2 ANQGSEA. The CDR3 loop is CSVPRLALSGDTGELFF. The CDR3 coding sequence is TGCAGCGTTCCCCGCTTGGCACTAAGCGGAGACACCGGGGAGCTGTTTTTT.

This clonotype was seen many times. This chain connects TRBV15 to TRBJ2-1; 11 bases align to TRBD2. V lost 3 bases to trimming and J lost 8 bases; unmatched junction nucleotides: 6. Per germline, CDR1 LNHNV and CDR2 YYDKDF (reference sequence). The CDR3 runs 15 residues. CDR3 bases: TGTGCCACCAGCAGCGAACCGGGACTAGCGGATGAGCAGTTCTTC. Encoded protein: CATSSEPGLADEQFF.

This clonotype was seen a few times. The chain combines TRBV9 with TRBJ2-1; 15 bases line up with TRBD2. The V segment lost 5 bases and the J segment 6 bases; nucleotides outside the gene matches: 18. This CDR3 comprises 20 residues. Per the germline V gene, CDR1 is SGDLS and CDR2 is YYNGEE. CDR3 sequence: CASRGSSRTSGGAMSNEQFF. The CDR3 nucleotides are TGTGCCAGCAGAGGCTCGAGCCGGACTAGCGGGGGGGCGATGAGCAATGAGCAGTTCTTC.

This clonotype has only a few counts. As DNA, the CDR3 is TGTGCCAGCAGCTTAGGTGGTCGGGGGCCCACAGATACGCAGTATTTT. The encoded protein is CASSLGGRGPTDTQYF. The rearrangement links TRBV13 to TRBJ2-3; tentatively, D is TRBD1 or TRBD2 (6 bases each). The CDR3 runs to 16 residues. V gave up 0 bases and J gave up 2 bases, with 12 bases separating them. CDR1 and CDR2 from the germline V gene are PRHDT and FYEKMQ (reference sequence).

The chain couples TRBV3-1 to TRBJ1-4; D gene unclear. Germline loops: CDR1 LGHDT, CDR2 YNNKEL (reference sequence). The CDR3 consists of 14 residues. The V end lost 0 bases, the J end lost 4 bases, and 6 bases lay between the germline ends. This chain's CDR3 is CASSQDHNNEKLFF. The CDR3, as DNA: TGTGCCAGCAGCCAAGATCATAATAATGAAAAACTGTTTTTT.

In its sample, this clonotype was seen a few times. The chain is built from TRBV7-9 and TRBJ2-1; D unclear. Trimming shortened V by 5 bases and J by 6 bases, and 8 bases separated the two germline ends. CDR3 length: 12 amino acids. Germline values: CDR1 SEHNR, CDR2 FQNEAQ (reference sequence). CDR3 sequence: CASSPNPNEQFF. CDR3 sequence (DNA): TGTGCCAGCAGCCCCAACCCCAATGAGCAGTTCTTC.

This clonotype was seen at least ten times. The rearrangement links TRBV12-3 or TRBV12-4 to TRBJ2-1; tentatively, D is TRBD1 (6 bases). CDR3 length: 13 residues. V lost 6 bases and J lost 7, with 13 bases in between. The DNA of the CDR3 is TGTGCCAGCAGCGTACTAGGGGGAAATGAGCAGTTCTTC. Amino acid sequence: CASSVLGGNEQFF.

This chain joins TRBV6-2 or TRBV6-3 and TRBJ1-1; D remains unclear. The germline gives CDR1 MNHEY, CDR2 SVGEGT. This CDR3 region has 14 residues. The germline V and J ends were trimmed by 2 bases and 2 bases, with 9 bases remaining between them. CDR3 nucleotide sequence: TGTGCCAGCAGTTACCGGAGCGGAAACACTGAAGCTTTCTTT. Translation gives CASSYRSGNTEAFF.

This clonotype was seen a few times. The V and J genes are TRBV10-3 and TRBJ2-1; 12 bases are a match to TRBD2. V was clipped by 3 bases and J by 2 bases; unmatched bases: 8. There are 18 residues in the CDR3. Per germline, CDR1 ENHRY and CDR2 SYGVKD. The CDR3 sequence: CAISDSLAGGPPYNEQFF. CDR3 coding DNA: TGTGCCATCAGTGATTCTCTAGCGGGGGGGCCCCCCTACAATGAGCAGTTCTTC.

This clonotype was recorded once. The genes are TRBV12-3 or TRBV12-4 and TRBJ2-7; tentatively, D is TRBD1 or TRBD2 (5 bases each). The CDR3 sequence is 15 residues long. V lost 6 bases, J lost 2 bases, and 17 bases lay in between. The CDR3 protein is CASRGALDSPYEQYF. The CDR3 coding sequence is TGTGCCAGCAGGGGAGCTCTCGACAGTCCCTACGAGCAGTACTTC.

This clonotype was picked up many times. This rearrangement joins TRBV13 to TRBJ2-5; 7 bases are shared with TRBD1. CDR3 length: 15 amino acids. The germline V gene encodes CDR1 PRHDT and CDR2 FYEKMQ (reference sequence). J gave up 5 bases and V 5 bases, and 11 bases lay outside the gene matches. The CDR3 reads CASSREWAQGETQYF. The CDR3 DNA sequence: TGTGCCAGCAGCCGAGAGTGGGCACAGGGGGAGACCCAGTACTTC.

This clonotype was found a few times. The V and J genes are TRBV7-9 and TRBJ2-1; a weak D match, TRBD2 (6 bases). Germline assignment: CDR1 SEHNR and CDR2 FQNEAQ (reference sequence). This CDR3 is built from 14 residues. Trimming took off 4 bases at V and 9 bases at J, with 16 bases between the two ends. CDR3 region: CASSYSGGVGEQFF. CDR3 in DNA: TGTGCCAGCAGCTATTCCGGAGGGGTGGGTGAGCAGTTCTTC. Looking up the rest from reference TRBV7-9 and TRBJ2-1 gives the full variable domain: DTGVSQNPRHKITKRGQNVTFRCDPISEHNRLYWYRQTLGQGPEFLTYFQNEAQLEKSRLLSDRFSAERPKGSFSTLEIQRTEQGDSAMYLCASSYSGGVGEQFFGPGTRLTVL.

The sample holds a few counts of this clonotype. The chain links TRBV12-3 or TRBV12-4 to TRBJ1-1; D perhaps matches TRBD1 (6 bases). V lost 3 bases, J lost 8 bases, and 10 bases lay in between. There are 12 residues in the CDR3. The CDR3 sequence: CASSFVGTEAFF. In nucleotides, the CDR3 is TGTGCCAGCAGTTTCGTAGGGACAGAAGCTTTCTTT.

This clonotype has only a few counts. The gene calls are TRBV3-1 and TRBJ2-2; TRBD2 is a possible D gene (5 bases). Trimming took off 0 bases at V and 1 base at J, with 15 bases between the two ends. The CDR3 loop spans 18 amino acids. CDR1 LGHDT and CDR2 YNNKEL come from the germline V gene (reference sequence). DNA for the CDR3: TGTGCCAGCAGCCAAGAAAGGAGGCGGACTGAGAACACCGGGGAGCTGTTTTTT. Amino acid sequence: CASSQERRRTENTGELFF.

This clonotype was found a few times. This chain connects TRBV7-2 to TRBJ2-1; D unresolved. V was clipped by 3 bases and J by 3 bases, with 9 bases between them. The CDR3 runs 14 residues. Germline V CDR1 and CDR2: SGHTA, FQGNSA. CDR3 residues: CASSLGVGYNEQFF. The CDR3 DNA follows: TGTGCCAGCAGCTTGGGCGTGGGCTACAATGAGCAGTTCTTC. The whole variable domain, filled in from reference TRBV7-2 and TRBJ2-1, reads GAGVSQSPSNKVTEKGKDVELRCDPISGHTALYWYRQSLGQGLEFLIYFQGNSAPDKSGLPSDRFSAERTGGSVSTLTIQRTQQEDSAVYLCASSLGVGYNEQFFGPGTRLTVL.

This chain joins TRBV7-9 and TRBJ1-3, with D uncertain. This CDR3 has 14 residues. V shed 2 bases and J shed 4 bases, with 9 bases lying between them. In germline, CDR1 is SEHNR, CDR2 FQNEAQ (reference sequence). The CDR3: CASSLNPGGNTIYF. The DNA of the CDR3 is TGTGCCAGCAGCTTAAACCCGGGAGGAAACACCATATATTTT.

This clonotype was seen ten or more times. V usage is TRBV29-1 and J usage is TRBJ2-3; maybe TRBD1 (6 bases). The CDR3 is 13 residues long. CDR1 is SQVTM, CDR2 ANQGSEA, per germline. The V gene lost 3 bases and the J gene lost 6 bases, with 13 bases spanning the gap. This CDR3 reads CSVEETGGDTQYF. DNA of the CDR3: TGCAGCGTTGAGGAGACAGGCGGGGATACGCAGTATTTT.